These T cell receptor beta chains were read from a single sample in a study of human T cells and chemical hapten exposure. Using its own MiXCR run on the RACE reads, TCRdb lists one record per CDR3 protein. This table holds under 300,000 distinct CDR3 sequences, approximately 8.6% found once. The sequenced sample was whole blood, obtained in connection with sensitization to the hapten diphenylcyclopropenone (DPC). These receptors were obtained from a middle-aged woman with alopecia areata. Some clones in this sample may be carry-over from other donors' samples. Both conserved end residues are part of each CDR3.

J gene,CDR3 length,V gene,CDR3 protein
TRBJ1-1,13,TRBV7-9,CASSFQRNTEAFF
TRBJ2-5,14,TRBV6-1,CAIARTGSLETQYF
TRBJ1-6,16,TRBV5-5,CASSTGLTGARSPLHF
TRBJ2-3,16,TRBV20-1,CSARPGTGPTTDTQYF
TRBJ1-5,16,TRBV27,CASPMGRALSNQPQHF
TRBJ2-7,15,TRBV10-3,CAISESKGLSYEQYF
TRBJ1-1,14,TRBV6-2/TRBV6-3,CASSYSLQNTEAFF
TRBJ1-2,14,TRBV28,CASRSGTGRYGYTF
TRBJ2-1,16,TRBV5-1,CASSLQGSAIPNEQFF
TRBJ2-2,14,TRBV5-4,CASRPTSDSGELFF
TRBJ1-1,14,TRBV29-1,CSVVRSYRVDGAFF
TRBJ2-7,14,TRBV20-1,CSAPRSDYSYEQYF
TRBJ2-7,14,TRBV20-1,CSDERDRRSYEQYF
TRBJ2-2,13,TRBV12-5,CASLQGTTGELFF
TRBJ2-7,15,TRBV18,CASSPPGGQQDEQYF
TRBJ2-7,13,TRBV12-3/TRBV12-4,CASSLGQSYEQYF
TRBJ2-5,12,TRBV29-1,CSVLTAQETQYF
TRBJ2-7,11,TRBV7-9,CASSPYEEQYF
TRBJ2-1,16,TRBV6-4,CASSDTTSGVEDEQFF
TRBJ1-5,14,TRBV20-1,CSARYRGESQPQHF
TRBJ2-1,15,TRBV11-3,CASSLAGQGAGEQFF
TRBJ2-5,18,TRBV6-5,CASSYSGLAGGREETQYF
TRBJ2-7,13,TRBV9,CASSGSVPYEQYF
TRBJ1-6,17,TRBV4-3,CASSQDLPSSYNSPLHF
TRBJ2-3,14,TRBV7-2,CASSSTSVPDTQYF
TRBJ1-6,14,TRBV14,CASSQRGASSPLHF
TRBJ2-1,14,TRBV18,CASSPTAPYNEQFF
TRBJ2-1,15,TRBV12-3/TRBV12-4,CASSFQPRGSNEQFF
TRBJ1-1,16,TRBV7-9,CASSLAGQRLNTEAFF
TRBJ2-5,14,TRBV4-3,CASSQERSWGTQYF
TRBJ1-2,12,TRBV15,CATSREGGGYTF
TRBJ2-6,17,TRBV7-9,CASSRHRGRLGANVLTF
TRBJ1-5,14,TRBV18,CASSPGTHNQPQHF
TRBJ2-3,13,TRBV7-9,CASTRDTTDTQYF
TRBJ2-1,14,TRBV6-5,CASSSQWSYNEQFF
TRBJ2-1,14,TRBV5-1,CASSFGTSYNEQFF
TRBJ2-3,17,TRBV20-1,CSASPEEGQGIADTQYF
TRBJ1-1,13,TRBV7-9,CASSPHLNTEAFF
TRBJ2-5,14,TRBV10-3,CAISESRAGETQYF
TRBJ2-1,13,TRBV7-3,CASSLGVKNEQFF
TRBJ2-5,15,TRBV28,CASSAPRGQGETQYF
TRBJ2-7,13,TRBV12-3/TRBV12-4,CASRREGRNEQYF